The clone carrying this TCR beta chain has just a few counts. Its antigen is not identified. Next came a second PCR, run for about 7 to 12 cycles, which used a sample-barcoded 5' primer along with a J-beta primer mix. Each cDNA was tagged by a template-switch adaptor containing 12 random nucleotides. TCRdb called the 5' RACE reads again in MiXCR, with one record for every CDR3 protein. The sample lists 1.5 million to 2 million distinct CDR3 sequences, approximately 40% occurring once. The sample comes from a study of blood T cells in healthy people across ages. Study information: About one barcoded beta molecule was captured per two T cells (by template switching). Study-level points and caveats: Roughly linear declines in TCR beta diversity per million T cells occurred with age.

The CDR3 length is 15 residues. Germline V gives CDR1 SGDLS, CDR2 YYNGEE. Trimming pared 0 bases from V and 4 bases from J, leaving 14 bases between. The receptor's source is a human donor in good health. Sequencing was performed on blood. The chain combines TRBV9 with TRBJ2-7, with D perhaps matching TRBD1 (6 bases). The CDR3 loop reads CASSVGEGRGYEQYF. CDR3 coding DNA: TGTGCCAGCAGCGTAGGAGAAGGCAGGGGATACGAGCAGTACTTC.